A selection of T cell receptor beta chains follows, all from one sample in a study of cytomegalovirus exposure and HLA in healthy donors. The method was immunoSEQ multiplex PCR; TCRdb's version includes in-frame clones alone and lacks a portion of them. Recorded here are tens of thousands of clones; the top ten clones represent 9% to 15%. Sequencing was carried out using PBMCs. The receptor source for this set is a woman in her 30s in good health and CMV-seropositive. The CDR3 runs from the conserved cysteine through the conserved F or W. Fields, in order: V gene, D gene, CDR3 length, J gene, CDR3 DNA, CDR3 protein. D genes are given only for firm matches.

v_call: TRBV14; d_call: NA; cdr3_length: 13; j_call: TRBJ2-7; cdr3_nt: TGTGCCAGCAGCCAATGGGGACTTGACGAGCAGTACTTC; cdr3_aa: CASSQWGLDEQYF
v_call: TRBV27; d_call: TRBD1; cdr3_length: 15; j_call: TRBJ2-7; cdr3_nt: TGTGCCAGCAGTGCGCCGACAGGGGGCTTCTACGAGCAGTACTTC; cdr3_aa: CASSAPTGGFYEQYF
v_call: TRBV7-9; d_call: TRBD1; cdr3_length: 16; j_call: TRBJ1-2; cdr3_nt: TGTGCCAGCAGCGCAGGCGGACAGGGAGGGAATAATGGCTACACCTTC; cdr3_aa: CASSAGGQGGNNGYTF
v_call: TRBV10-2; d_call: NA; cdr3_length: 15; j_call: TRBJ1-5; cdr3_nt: TGCGCCAGCAGTGAATCCGGTCACCGCAATCAGCCCCAGCATTTT; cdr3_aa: CASSESGHRNQPQHF
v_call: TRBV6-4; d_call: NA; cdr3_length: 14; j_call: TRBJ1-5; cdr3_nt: TGTGCCAGCAGTGACGAGAGACTCAATCAGCCCCAGCATTTT; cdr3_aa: CASSDERLNQPQHF
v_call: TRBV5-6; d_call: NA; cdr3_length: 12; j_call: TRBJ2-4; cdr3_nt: TGTGCCAGCAGCTTGGTCGGGACACCGGAGTACTTC; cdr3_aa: CASSLVGTPEYF
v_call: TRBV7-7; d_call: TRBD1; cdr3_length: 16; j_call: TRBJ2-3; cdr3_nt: TGTGCTAGCAGCCCGCTCAGGGGGCCAAGCACAGATACGCAGTATTTT; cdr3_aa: CASSPLRGPSTDTQYF
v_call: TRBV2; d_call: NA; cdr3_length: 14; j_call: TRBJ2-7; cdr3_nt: TGTGCCAGCAGGGGGGGACGGCCTACTTACGAGCAGTACTTC; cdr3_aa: CASRGGRPTYEQYF
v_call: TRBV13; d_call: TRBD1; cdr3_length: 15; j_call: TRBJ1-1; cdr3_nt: TGTGCCAGCAGCCCTAGGACAGGGGGGAACACTGAAGCTTTCTTT; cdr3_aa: CASSPRTGGNTEAFF
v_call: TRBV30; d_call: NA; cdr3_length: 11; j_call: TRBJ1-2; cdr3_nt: TGTGCCTGGAGTAGGGGCTGGGGCTACACCTTC; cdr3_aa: CAWSRGWGYTF
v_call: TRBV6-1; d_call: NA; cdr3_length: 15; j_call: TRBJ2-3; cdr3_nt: TGTGCCAGCAGTTCCCAGGGGCTTCATGCAGATACGCAGTATTTT; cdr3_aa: CASSSQGLHADTQYF
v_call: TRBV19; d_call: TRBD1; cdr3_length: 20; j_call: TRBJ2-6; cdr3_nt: TGTGCCAGTAGTACCCTGCGGGACAGGGGGGCCCTTTTCGGGGCCAACGTCCTGACTTTC; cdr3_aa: CASSTLRDRGALFGANVLTF
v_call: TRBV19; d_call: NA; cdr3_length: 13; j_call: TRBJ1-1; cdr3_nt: TGTGCCAGTATTCGCGGGGTGAACACTGAAGCTTTCTTT; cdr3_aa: CASIRGVNTEAFF
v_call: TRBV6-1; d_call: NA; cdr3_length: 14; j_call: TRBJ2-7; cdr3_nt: TGTGCCAGCAGTGAATGGGACACCGCATACGAGCAGTACTTC; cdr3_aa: CASSEWDTAYEQYF
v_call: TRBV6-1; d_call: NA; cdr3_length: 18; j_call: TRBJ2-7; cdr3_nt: TGTGCCAGCAGTGACGGGACTGTGGGACTGGGACCGACCTACGAGCAGTACTTC; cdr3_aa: CASSDGTVGLGPTYEQYF
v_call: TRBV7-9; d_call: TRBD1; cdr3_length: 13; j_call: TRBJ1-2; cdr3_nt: TGTGCCAGCAGCCCGAGACAGGGGTTGGGCTACACCTTC; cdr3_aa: CASSPRQGLGYTF
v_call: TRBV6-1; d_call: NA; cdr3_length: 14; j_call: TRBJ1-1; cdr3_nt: TGTGCCAGCAGCCCCCAGGAGGAGAACACTGAAGCTTTCTTT; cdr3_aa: CASSPQEENTEAFF
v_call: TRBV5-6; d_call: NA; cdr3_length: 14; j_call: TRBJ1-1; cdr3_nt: TGTGCCAGCAGCTATCGGGCTAGCCACACTGAAGCTTTCTTT; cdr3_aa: CASSYRASHTEAFF
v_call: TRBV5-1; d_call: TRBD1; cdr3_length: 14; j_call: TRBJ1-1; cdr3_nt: TGCGCCAGCAGGTCGGGACAGGGCCCCCCTGAAGCTTTCTTT; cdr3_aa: CASRSGQGPPEAFF
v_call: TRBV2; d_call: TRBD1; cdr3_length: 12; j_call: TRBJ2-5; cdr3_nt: TGTGCCAGTTCGGGACAGTCAGAGACCCAGTACTTC; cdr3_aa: CASSGQSETQYF